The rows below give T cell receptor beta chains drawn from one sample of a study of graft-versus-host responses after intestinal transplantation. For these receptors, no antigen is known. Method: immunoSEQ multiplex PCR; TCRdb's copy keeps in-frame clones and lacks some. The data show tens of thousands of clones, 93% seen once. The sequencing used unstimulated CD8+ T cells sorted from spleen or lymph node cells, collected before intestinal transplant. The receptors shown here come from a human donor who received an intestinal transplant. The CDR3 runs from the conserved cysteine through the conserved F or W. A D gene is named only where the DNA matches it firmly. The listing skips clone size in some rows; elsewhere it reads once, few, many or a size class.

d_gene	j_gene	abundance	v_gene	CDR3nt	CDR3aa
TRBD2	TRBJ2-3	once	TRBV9	TGTGCCAGCAGCGTCCGGGGGGGCTCAACCCCTGCAGATACGCAGTATTTT	CASSVRGGSTPADTQYF
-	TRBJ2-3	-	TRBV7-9	TGTGCCAGCAGCAACCTACTAGCAACGCACACAGATACGCAGTATTTT	CASSNLLATHTDTQYF
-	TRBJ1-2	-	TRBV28	TGTGCCAGCAGTTTAAATGGCTTTCTCTATGGCTACACCTTC	CASSLNGFLYGYTF
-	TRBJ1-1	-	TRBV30	TGTGCCTGGAGTGGGGGAGGCAGCACTGAAGCTTTCTTT	CAWSGGGSTEAFF
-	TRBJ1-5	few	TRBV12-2	TGTGCAAGTCGCTGGGGGAGGGCCAATCAGCCCCAGCATTTT	CASRWGRANQPQHF
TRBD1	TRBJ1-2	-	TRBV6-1	TGTGCCAGCAGTGGGCAGGGGGGAAGTAATGGCTACACCTTC	CASSGQGGSNGYTF
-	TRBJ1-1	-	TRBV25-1	TGTGCCAGCAGAGGGGGTGAAGCTTTCTTT	CASRGGEAFF
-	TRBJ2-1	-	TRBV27	TGTGCCAGCAGACAGGGATACAATGAGCAGTTCTTC	CASRQGYNEQFF
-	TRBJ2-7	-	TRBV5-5	TGTGCCAGCAGCTTGTCCAGGGGATACTACGAGCAGTACTTC	CASSLSRGYYEQYF
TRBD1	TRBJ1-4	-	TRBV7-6	TGTGCCAGCAGCCCCTTCGACAGGGAAGATGAAAAACTGTTTTTT	CASSPFDREDEKLFF
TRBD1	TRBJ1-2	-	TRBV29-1	TGCAGCGTTGCACAGGGGAACGGCTACACCTTC	CSVAQGNGYTF
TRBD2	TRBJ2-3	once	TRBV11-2	TGTGCCAGCAGCTCATCAGGACTAGCGGAGGTCACAGATACGCAGTATTTT	CASSSSGLAEVTDTQYF
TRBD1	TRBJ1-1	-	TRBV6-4	TGTGCCAGCAGTGAGACAGGGAGGACTGAAGCTTTCTTT	CASSETGRTEAFF
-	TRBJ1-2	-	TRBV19	TGTGCCAGTAGTATAGATGGCAGCTATGGCTACACCTTC	CASSIDGSYGYTF
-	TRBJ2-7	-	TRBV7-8	TGTGCCAGCAGCCCATGGTTTCGGGAGTCCTACGAGCAGTACTTC	CASSPWFRESYEQYF
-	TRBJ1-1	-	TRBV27	TGTGCCAGCAGTTTATCCTTGCACAGGGCCTCTGAAGCTTTCTTT	CASSLSLHRASEAFF
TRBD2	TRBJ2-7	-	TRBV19	TGTGCCAGTGCTACTAGCGGGGGTCCCAACGAGCAGTACTTC	CASATSGGPNEQYF
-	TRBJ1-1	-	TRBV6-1	TGTGCCAGCAGTTCCATCGACAGTAACACTGAAGCTTTCTTT	CASSSIDSNTEAFF
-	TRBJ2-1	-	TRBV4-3	TGCGCCAGCAGCCAAGATAGGGCGGGCAATGAGCAGTTCTTC	CASSQDRAGNEQFF
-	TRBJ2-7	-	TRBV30	TGTGCCTGGAGTCCCGGATCGGGCTCCTACGAGCAGTACTTC	CAWSPGSGSYEQYF
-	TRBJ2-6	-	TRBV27	TGTGCCAGCAGTCCGGCGACTTCTGGGGCCAACGTCCTGACTTTC	CASSPATSGANVLTF
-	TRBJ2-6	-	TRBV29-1	TGCAGCGTTGAAGGGGCAGGGGCCTCCGGGGCCAACGTCCTGACTTTC	CSVEGAGASGANVLTF
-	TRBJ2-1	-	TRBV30	TGTGCCTGGAGTGTAAACAGGGTACGGGAGCAGTTCTTC	CAWSVNRVREQFF